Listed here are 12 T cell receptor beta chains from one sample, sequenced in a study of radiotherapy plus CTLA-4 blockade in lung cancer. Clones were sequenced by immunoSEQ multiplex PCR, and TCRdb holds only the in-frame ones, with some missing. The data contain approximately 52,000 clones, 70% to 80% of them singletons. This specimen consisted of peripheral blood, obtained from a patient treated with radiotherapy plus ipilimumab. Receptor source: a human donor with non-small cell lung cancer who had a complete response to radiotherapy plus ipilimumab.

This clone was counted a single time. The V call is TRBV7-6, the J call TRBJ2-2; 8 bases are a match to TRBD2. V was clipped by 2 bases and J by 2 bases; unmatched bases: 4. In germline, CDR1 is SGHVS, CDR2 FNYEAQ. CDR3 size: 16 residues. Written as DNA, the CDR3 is TGTGCCAGCAGCTTATACAGGACTAGCAACACCGGGGAGCTGTTTTTT. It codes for CASSLYRTSNTGELFF.

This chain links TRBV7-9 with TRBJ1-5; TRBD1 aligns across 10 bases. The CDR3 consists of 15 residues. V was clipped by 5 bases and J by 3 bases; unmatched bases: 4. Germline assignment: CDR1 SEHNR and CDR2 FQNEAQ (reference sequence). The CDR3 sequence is CASSIGTGVNQPQHF. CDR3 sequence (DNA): TGTGCCAGCAGCATAGGGACAGGGGTCAATCAGCCCCAGCATTTT.

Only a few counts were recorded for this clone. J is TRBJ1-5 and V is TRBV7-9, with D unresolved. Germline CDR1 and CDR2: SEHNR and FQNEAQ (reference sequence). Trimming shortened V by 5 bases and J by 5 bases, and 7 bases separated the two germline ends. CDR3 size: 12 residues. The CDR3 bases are TGTGCCAGCAGCCCGGTGGATCAGCCCCAGCATTTT. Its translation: CASSPVDQPQHF.

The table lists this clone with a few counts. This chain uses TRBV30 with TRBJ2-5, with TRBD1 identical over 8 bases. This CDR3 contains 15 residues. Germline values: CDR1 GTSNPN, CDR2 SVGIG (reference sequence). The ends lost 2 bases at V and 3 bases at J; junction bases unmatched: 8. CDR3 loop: CAWSLRTGSKETQYF. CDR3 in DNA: TGTGCCTGGAGTCTTAGGACAGGGTCTAAAGAGACCCAGTACTTC.

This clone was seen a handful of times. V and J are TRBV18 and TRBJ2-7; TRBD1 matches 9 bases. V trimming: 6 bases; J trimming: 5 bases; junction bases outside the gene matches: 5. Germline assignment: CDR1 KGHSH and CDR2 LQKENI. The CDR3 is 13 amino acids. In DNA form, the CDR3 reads TGTGCCAGCTCCCTCCGGACAGGGGACGAGCAGTACTTC. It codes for CASSLRTGDEQYF. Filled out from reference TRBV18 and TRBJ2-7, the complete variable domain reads NAGVMQNPRHLVRRRGQEARLRCSPMKGHSHVYWYRQLPEEGLKFMVYLQKENIIDESGMPKERFSAEFPKEGPSILRIQQVVRGDSAAYFCASSLRTGDEQYFGPGTRLTVT.

The CDR3 DNA reads TGTGCCAGCAGCTACCGGGGTGAAGCTTTCTTT. The encoded protein is CASSYRGEAFF. V gene TRBV5-6 combines with J gene TRBJ1-1; D unclear. V lost 3 bases to trimming and J lost 7 bases, with 7 bases between them. Looked up from germline, CDR1 is SGHDT and CDR2 is YYEEEE. The CDR3 totals 11 residues.

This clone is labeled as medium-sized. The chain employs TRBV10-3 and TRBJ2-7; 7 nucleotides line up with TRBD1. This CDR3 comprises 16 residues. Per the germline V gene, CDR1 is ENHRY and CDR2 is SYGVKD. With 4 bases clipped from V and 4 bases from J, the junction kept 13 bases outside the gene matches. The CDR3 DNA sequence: TGTGCCATCAGTGGGGGACAGACCAGGCCGGCTTACGAGCAGTACTTC. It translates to CAISGGQTRPAYEQYF.

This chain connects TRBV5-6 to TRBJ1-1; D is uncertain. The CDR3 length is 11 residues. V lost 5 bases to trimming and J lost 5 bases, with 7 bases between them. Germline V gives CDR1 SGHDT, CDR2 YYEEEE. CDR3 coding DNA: TGTGCCAGCAGGCGGGAGACTGAAGCTTTCTTT. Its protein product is CASRRETEAFF. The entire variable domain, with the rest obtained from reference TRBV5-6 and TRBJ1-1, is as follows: DAGVTQSPTHLIKTRGQQVTLRCSPKSGHDTVSWYQQALGQGPQFIFQYYEEEERQRGNFPDRFSGHQFPNYSSELNVNALLLGDSALYLCASRRETEAFFGQGTRLTVV.

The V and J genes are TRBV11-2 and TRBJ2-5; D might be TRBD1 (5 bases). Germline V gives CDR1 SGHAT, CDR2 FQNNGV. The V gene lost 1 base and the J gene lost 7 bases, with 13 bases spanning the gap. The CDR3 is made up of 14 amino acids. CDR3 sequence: CASSLGQGLGTQYF. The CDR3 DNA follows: TGTGCCAGCAGCTTAGGTCAGGGATTGGGGACCCAGTACTTC.

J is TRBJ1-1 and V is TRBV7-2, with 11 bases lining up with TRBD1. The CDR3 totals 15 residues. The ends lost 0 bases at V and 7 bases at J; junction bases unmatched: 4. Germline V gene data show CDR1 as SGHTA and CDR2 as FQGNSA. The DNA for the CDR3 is TGTGCCAGCAGCTTAGCCGGACAGGGGGCGGGTGAAGCTTTCTTT. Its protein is CASSLAGQGAGEAFF.

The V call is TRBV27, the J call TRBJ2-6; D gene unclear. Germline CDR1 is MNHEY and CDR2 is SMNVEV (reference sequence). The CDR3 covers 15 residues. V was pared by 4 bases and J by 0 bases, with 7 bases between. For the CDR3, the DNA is TGTGCCAGCAGTTCTCTTAACTCTGGGGCCAACGTCCTGACTTTC. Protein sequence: CASSSLNSGANVLTF.

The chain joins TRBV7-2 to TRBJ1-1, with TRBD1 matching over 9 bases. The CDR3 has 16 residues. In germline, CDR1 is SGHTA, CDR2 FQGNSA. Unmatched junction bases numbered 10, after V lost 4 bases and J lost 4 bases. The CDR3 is CASSSPPQGARTEAFF. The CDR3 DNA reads TGTGCCAGCAGCTCACCTCCACAGGGGGCGCGCACTGAAGCTTTCTTT.